The rows below give T cell receptor beta chains drawn from one sample of a study of blood T cell repertoires in COVID-19. Measured with immunoSEQ multiplex PCR; TCRdb has only the in-frame clones, and not every one. There are about 160,000 clones in the sample; 80% occur only once, and approximately 6% lies in the top ten. Sequenced input: PBMCs or T cells enriched from blood (not recorded which). The receptors come from a man aged 35-49 years who had recovered from COVID-19. CDR3s include the opening cysteine and the closing phenylalanine or tryptophan. The D gene is left open where the match is weak. The size entry is marked missing in some rows and otherwise reads once, few, many or a size class.

CDR3 length	J gene	V gene	D gene	clone size	CDR3 DNA	CDR3 protein
11	TRBJ1-1	TRBV6-5	-	-	TGTGCCAGCAGTACTTACAGTGAAGCTTTCTTT	CASSTYSEAFF
16	TRBJ1-3	TRBV5-1	-	-	TGCGCCAGCAGCGAGAGAGTACAGGGAGAGGGAAACACCATATATTTT	CASSERVQGEGNTIYF
14	TRBJ2-4	TRBV25-1	TRBD2	-	TGTGCCAGCCAGGATAGCGGGGGGCGGAGCATTCAGTACTTC	CASQDSGGRSIQYF
15	TRBJ1-5	TRBV19	-	-	TGTGCCAGTAGTATCGGCCAGGGCTTCAATCAGCCCCAGCATTTT	CASSIGQGFNQPQHF
12	TRBJ2-1	TRBV6-5	-	-	TGTGCCACACAGGCGAGTGTGTTGGAGCAGTTCTTC	CATQASVLEQFF
14	TRBJ1-1	TRBV11-1	-	-	TGTGCCAGCAGACTGGGACTTCCTATGGCTGAAGCTTTCTTT	CASRLGLPMAEAFF
14	TRBJ2-3	TRBV4-1	-	-	TGCGCCAGTGGATTGGACTACAGCACAGATACGCAGTATTTT	CASGLDYSTDTQYF
16	TRBJ2-3	TRBV5-4	TRBD2	-	TGTGCCAGCAGTATAAGCGGGGGGCTTGCCACAGATACGCAGTATTTT	CASSISGGLATDTQYF
15	TRBJ1-4	TRBV3-1/TRBV3-2	-	-	TGTGCCAGCAGCCACGCCGCAGGGGCGAATGAAAAACTGTTTTTT	CASSHAAGANEKLFF
15	TRBJ1-5	TRBV19	-	-	TGTGCCAGTACCGACCAGGGGCTCCCCGGTCAGCCCCAGCATTTT	CASTDQGLPGQPQHF
13	TRBJ1-2	TRBV7-9	-	-	TGTGCCAGCAGCGGGGGGTCGCGGGGTGGCTACACCTTC	CASSGGSRGGYTF
16	TRBJ1-3	TRBV10-3	TRBD1	-	TGTGCCATCAGTGACTTTACAGGGGGCGGTGGAAACACCATATATTTT	CAISDFTGGGGNTIYF
13	TRBJ1-2	TRBV2	-	once	TGTGCCAGCAGTGAAGATTCCGCGTTCGGCTACACCTTC	CASSEDSAFGYTF
15	TRBJ2-2	TRBV5-1	TRBD1	-	TGCGCCAGCAGCTTAGGACAGGGGGCGAGCGGGGAGCTGTTTTTT	CASSLGQGASGELFF
15	TRBJ2-3	TRBV9	TRBD2	-	TGTGCCAGCAGCGGACCCGGGACTAGCATAGATACGCAGTATTTT	CASSGPGTSIDTQYF
17	TRBJ2-3	TRBV25-1	TRBD2	-	TGTGCCAGCAGGGCGACTAGCGGCCTCCTCCCCACAGATACGCAGTATTTT	CASRATSGLLPTDTQYF
14	TRBJ2-5	TRBV5-1	-	-	TGCGCCAGCAGCACCGATCGCCCCGGGGAGACCCAGTACTTC	CASSTDRPGETQYF
13	TRBJ1-4	TRBV6-5	-	-	TGTGCCAGCAGCCTCTGGAGAAATGAAAAACTGTTTTTT	CASSLWRNEKLFF
12	TRBJ2-1	TRBV10-2	TRBD2	once	TGCGCCAGCAGACTAGCGGACAATGAGCAGTTCTTC	CASRLADNEQFF
16	TRBJ1-5	TRBV18	-	-	TGTGCCAGCTCACCGCAGAGTCCGGGAAATGGACAGCCCCAGCATTTT	CASSPQSPGNGQPQHF
15	TRBJ1-1	TRBV5-1	-	-	TGCGCCAGCTTGGAGGGACGGGGTACGAACACTGAAGCTTTCTTT	CASLEGRGTNTEAFF
15	TRBJ1-1	TRBV18	-	few	TGTGCCAGCTCACCAATGGGGGGGAGGAACACTGAAGCTTTCTTT	CASSPMGGRNTEAFF
15	TRBJ2-1	TRBV2	-	-	TGTGCCAGCAGTGATTGGCAGGGGAAAGAGAATGAGCAGTTCTTC	CASSDWQGKENEQFF
15	TRBJ2-4	TRBV5-4	TRBD2	-	TGTGCCAGCAGCCTAGATGCTAGCGGGAAAAACATTCAGTACTTC	CASSLDASGKNIQYF
18	TRBJ1-4	TRBV7-9	-	-	TGTGCCAGCAGCCCAGATATTCGGGACACTCCTAGGGGGGAAAAACTGTTTTTT	CASSPDIRDTPRGEKLFF
16	TRBJ2-1	TRBV5-4	TRBD2	-	TGTGCCAGCAGCTCTTGGACTAGCGGGGCTCGGAATGAGCAGTTCTTC	CASSSWTSGARNEQFF
14	TRBJ1-1	TRBV3-1/TRBV3-2	-	-	TGTGCCAGCAGCTCCCGGGGGGTGAACACTGAAGCTTTCTTT	CASSSRGVNTEAFF
16	TRBJ1-3	TRBV6-1	-	-	TGTGCCAGCAGTGAACTACAGCAGCTCTCTGGAAACACCATATATTTT	CASSELQQLSGNTIYF
17	TRBJ2-1	TRBV3-1/TRBV3-2	TRBD2	-	TGTGCCAGCAGCCAAGGTCGGGCGGGGGGGTCCTACAATGAGCAGTTCTTC	CASSQGRAGGSYNEQFF
18	TRBJ1-4	TRBV25-1	TRBD1	-	TGTGCCAGCAGTGGGATCGTCCCGGACAGGGGTGGTAATGAAAAACTGTTTTTT	CASSGIVPDRGGNEKLFF
16	TRBJ1-4	TRBV27	TRBD1	-	TGTGCCAGCAGTTTATCGCCCGACAGGGTGGGGGAAAAACTGTTTTTT	CASSLSPDRVGEKLFF
11	TRBJ1-1	TRBV3-1/TRBV3-2	-	-	TGTGCCAGCAGACAGCAGGGGGAAGCTTTCTTT	CASRQQGEAFF
15	TRBJ2-2	TRBV5-1	TRBD2	-	TGCGCCAGTAGGGGACTAGCAAGGGACACCGGGGAGCTGTTTTTT	CASRGLARDTGELFF
16	TRBJ1-6	TRBV9	-	-	TGTGCCAGCAGCGCGAGTGCCGGGTCCTATAATTCACCCCTCCACTTT	CASSASAGSYNSPLHF
14	TRBJ2-7	TRBV10-1	-	-	TGCGCCAGCAGTGCCAGAGTAGGGGGTTACGAGCAGTACTTC	CASSARVGGYEQYF
15	TRBJ1-6	TRBV5-6	-	-	TGTGCCAGCAGCTCACAGGACCTCGATAATTCACCCCTCCACTTT	CASSSQDLDNSPLHF
15	TRBJ1-4	TRBV3-1/TRBV3-2	-	-	TGTGCCAGCAGCCAAGATCTCAGGGAGGATGAAAAACTGTTTTTT	CASSQDLREDEKLFF
15	TRBJ2-7	TRBV19	TRBD1	-	TGTGCCAGTAGCCCCGAGGGACAGGCGTCCTACGAGCAGTACTTC	CASSPEGQASYEQYF
16	TRBJ2-2	TRBV19	-	few	TGTGCCAGTCGAAGCTTTCCGGGACAGAACACCGGGGAGCTGTTTTTT	CASRSFPGQNTGELFF
16	TRBJ2-3	TRBV9	-	-	TGTGCCAGCAGTGCAACGTGGTGGGGGGGCACAGATACGCAGTATTTT	CASSATWWGGTDTQYF
11	TRBJ2-1	TRBV12-5	-	-	TGTGCTAGTGGCCACTACAATGAGCAGTTCTTC	CASGHYNEQFF
14	TRBJ1-5	TRBV30	TRBD1	few	TGTGCCTGGAGCGACGACAGGGGCAATCAGCCCCAGCATTTT	CAWSDDRGNQPQHF
15	TRBJ1-2	TRBV7-6	TRBD1	once	TGTGCCAGCAGCTTAGACTGGACAGGGACCTATGGCTACACCTTC	CASSLDWTGTYGYTF
15	TRBJ1-1	TRBV18	-	-	TGTGCCAGCTCACGTGGGGGCGCGAGCAACACTGAAGCTTTCTTT	CASSRGGASNTEAFF
14	TRBJ1-4	TRBV5-1	-	-	TGCGCCAGCAGCCCCAGGGGAAGTGGTGAAAAACTGTTTTTT	CASSPRGSGEKLFF
15	TRBJ2-2	TRBV9	TRBD2	-	TGTGCCAGCAGCGTTAGCGGGGGGGCCATCGGGGAGCTGTTTTTT	CASSVSGGAIGELFF
15	TRBJ1-1	TRBV2	TRBD1	once	TGTGCCAGCAGTTCACAGGGGGTAGGGAACACTGAAGCTTTCTTT	CASSSQGVGNTEAFF